Listed here are 18 T cell receptor beta chains from one sample, sequenced in a study of blood T cell repertoires in COVID-19 (dated by TCRdb to 2020 to 2022). The library relied on the immunoSEQ multiplex PCR assay. TCRdb holds this immuneACCESS table with in-frame rearrangements only. Some clones are missing; in checked studies, unresolved V genes explain under half, and the rest has no known cause. The sample table shows about 82,000 clones, and approximately 80% are seen once. The top ten clonotypes cover approximately 40% of the sample. The specimen was peripheral blood. Receptors originate from a man older than 75 with acute or convalescent COVID-19.

The CDR3 spells CASSQDLARVYEQYF. The CDR3 DNA reads TGTGCCAGCAGCCAAGACCTCGCTCGAGTCTACGAGCAGTACTTC. This chain connects TRBV14 to TRBJ2-7; no definite D call. Germline CDR1 reads SGHDN; CDR2 reads FVKESK. The V gene lost 0 bases and the J gene lost 3 bases, with 12 bases spanning the gap. This CDR3 region has 15 residues.

The chain combines TRBV5-1 with TRBJ1-1; D not resolved. This CDR3 is built from 13 residues. Germline values: CDR1 SGHRS, CDR2 YFSETQ. Trimming removed 2 bases from V and 1 base from J, with 6 bases in between. CDR3 in DNA: TGCGCCAGCAGCTTAGCCGCGAACACTGAAGCTTTCTTT. Translating gives CASSLAANTEAFF.

The J gene is TRBJ1-1, the V gene TRBV7-2; D remains ambiguous. Looked up from germline, CDR1 is SGHTA and CDR2 is FQGNSA. Deletions cut 3 bases from V and 1 base from J, with 9 bases between. There are 14 residues in the CDR3. CDR3 nucleotides: TGTGCCAGCAGCTTTCTAGCCCCGAACACTGAAGCTTTCTTT. Encoded protein: CASSFLAPNTEAFF. Full variable domain (rest looked up from reference TRBV7-2 and TRBJ1-1): GAGVSQSPSNKVTEKGKDVELRCDPISGHTALYWYRQSLGQGLEFLIYFQGNSAPDKSGLPSDRFSAERTGGSVSTLTIQRTQQEDSAVYLCASSFLAPNTEAFFGQGTRLTVV.

V gene TRBV6-6 combines with J gene TRBJ2-1; 10 bases line up with TRBD1. This CDR3 is built from 16 residues. Germline lookup yields CDR1 MNHNY and CDR2 SVGAGI (reference sequence). J gave up 4 bases and V 0 bases, and 3 bases lay outside the gene matches. The CDR3 nucleotides read TGTGCCAGCAGTTACTCGGGACAGGGGATTTACAATGAGCAGTTCTTC. Protein: CASSYSGQGIYNEQFF.

The chain combines TRBV9 with TRBJ2-7; 7 bases fit TRBD1. Germline V gene lookup returns CDR1 SGDLS and CDR2 YYNGEE. There are 12 residues in the CDR3. V was pared by 5 bases and J by 6 bases, with 5 bases of the junction left unmatched. CDR3 in amino acids: CASSSQGSEQYF. The CDR3 DNA reads TGTGCCAGCAGTTCACAGGGGTCCGAGCAGTACTTC.

J is TRBJ2-7 and V is TRBV29-1, with TRBD2 identical over 7 bases. Germline V gene sequence: CDR1 SQVTM, CDR2 ANQGSEA. CDR3 length equals 13 residues. J lost 7 bases, V lost 4 bases, and 10 bases had no gene match. The CDR3: CSVGAGRVQEQYF. Here the CDR3 DNA reads TGCAGCGTTGGAGCAGGGAGGGTTCAGGAGCAGTACTTC.

This chain links TRBV7-3 with TRBJ1-1; 11 positions agree with TRBD1. Germline values: CDR1 SGHTA, CDR2 FQGTGA. The CDR3 extends over 15 amino acids. Germline trimming cut 5 bases from V and 5 bases from J; bases unmatched to any gene: 7. CDR3 amino acids: CASSPDRGPETEAFF. In DNA, the CDR3 is TGTGCCAGCAGCCCGGACAGGGGGCCTGAAACTGAAGCTTTCTTT. Using reference TRBV7-3 and TRBJ1-1 for the parts outside the CDR3, the full variable domain is GAGVSQTPSNKVTEKGKYVELRCDPISGHTALYWYRQSLGQGPEFLIYFQGTGAADDSGLPNDRFFAVRPEGSVSTLKIQRTERGDSAVYLCASSPDRGPETEAFFGQGTRLTVV.

This clone came up a few times. V usage is TRBV6-2 or TRBV6-3 and J usage is TRBJ1-5, with TRBD1 identical over 9 bases. The CDR3 sequence is 14 residues long. Germline CDR1 and CDR2: MNHEY and SVGEGT. Unmatched junction bases numbered 6, after V lost 5 bases and J lost 7 bases. In DNA form, the CDR3 reads TGTGCCAGCAGTACACAGGGGGCTTGGCAGCCCCAGCATTTT. This codes for CASSTQGAWQPQHF.

The chain employs TRBV11-2 and TRBJ1-1; 7 nucleotides align to TRBD1. The V gene end was trimmed by 6 bases and the J gene end by 5 bases; junction bases not matched to a gene: 6. This CDR3 spans 13 amino acids. Germline V gene sequence: CDR1 SGHAT, CDR2 FQNNGV. CDR3 sequence reads: CASSPQGETEAFF. DNA of the CDR3: TGTGCCAGCAGTCCTCAGGGGGAAACTGAAGCTTTCTTT.

This chain uses TRBV4-1 with TRBJ2-1; 9 bases map to TRBD2. This CDR3 region has 18 residues. The V gene's germline CDR1 is MGHRA and CDR2 YSYEKL. Trimming at V came to 0 bases and at J to 8 bases, leaving 14 bases not matched to a gene. The CDR3 DNA is TGCGCCAGCAGCCAAGATCGATCCTGGCTAGCGGGATTCTATGAGCAGTTCTTC. Translated: CASSQDRSWLAGFYEQFF.

V gene TRBV5-1 combines with J gene TRBJ1-1, with no clear D. Trimming cost V 1 base and J 7 bases, with 11 bases left between them. There are 13 residues in the CDR3. Germline V gives CDR1 SGHRS, CDR2 YFSETQ. CDR3 in amino acids: CASSLSVAYEAFF. DNA of the CDR3: TGCGCCAGCAGCTTGTCTGTCGCCTATGAAGCTTTCTTT. Based on the CDR3 plus reference TRBV5-1 and TRBJ1-1, the full variable domain is KAGVTQTPRYLIKTRGQQVTLSCSPISGHRSVSWYQQTPGQGLQFLFEYFSETQRNKGNFPGRFSGRQFSNSRSEMNVSTLELGDSALYLCASSLSVAYEAFFGQGTRLTVV.

This chain links TRBV10-3 with TRBJ2-2, with D possibly being TRBD1 (6 bases). V was pared by 8 bases and J by 1 base, with 11 bases between. Looked up from germline, CDR1 is ENHRY and CDR2 is SYGVKD. The CDR3 loop spans 14 amino acids. The CDR3 DNA is TGTGCCATCCGGGACAACCAGAACACCGGGGAGCTGTTTTTT. Translating it yields CAIRDNQNTGELFF.

The rearrangement links TRBV7-9 to TRBJ1-1; D is unclear. Germline CDR1 SEHNR, CDR2 FQNEAQ (reference sequence). The CDR3 covers 13 residues. V lost 6 bases, J lost 7 bases, and 15 bases lay in between. For the CDR3, the DNA is TGTGCCAGCAGTCCGACTTCGGGTGGTGAAGCTTTCTTT. This encodes CASSPTSGGEAFF.

The chain uses TRBV27 and TRBJ2-7; 8 bases align to TRBD1. The CDR3 contains 15 residues. Trimming cost V 3 bases and J 3 bases; bases outside gene matches: 7. Germline values: CDR1 MNHEY, CDR2 SMNVEV (reference sequence). As DNA, the CDR3 is TGTGCCAGCAGTTTCCGGGACAGGCCTTACTACGAGCAGTACTTC. This sequence encodes CASSFRDRPYYEQYF.

This clone came up once. This chain links TRBV2 with TRBJ2-7, with D perhaps TRBD1 (6 bases). V was shortened by 5 bases and J by 2 bases, with 13 bases between the two germline ends. Germline V gene data show CDR1 as SNHLY and CDR2 as FYNNEI. The length of the CDR3 is 14 residues. The CDR3 region is CASSPRQVTYEQYF. The CDR3 DNA sequence: TGTGCCAGCAGTCCTCGACAGGTCACCTACGAGCAGTACTTC.

The rearrangement joins TRBV11-2 to TRBJ2-5; 8 bases are a match to TRBD2. The CDR3 totals 17 residues. CDR1 and CDR2 (germline): SGHAT, FQNNGV. With 1 base clipped from V and 2 bases from J, the junction kept 9 bases outside the gene matches. Here the CDR3 DNA reads TGTGCCAGCAGCTTAGTCGGGGGGGGCGAGTTTCAAGAGACCCAGTACTTC. This encodes CASSLVGGGEFQETQYF.

This CDR3 is CASRKGLLTSTDTQYF. CDR3 nucleotides: TGTGCCAGCAGGAAGGGACTGCTGACTAGCACAGATACGCAGTATTTT. V and J are TRBV27 and TRBJ2-3; the D gene is possibly TRBD2 (6 bases). The CDR3 loop spans 16 amino acids. The V end was cut by 6 bases, the J end by 0 bases, with 16 bases between. Germline V gives CDR1 MNHEY, CDR2 SMNVEV (reference sequence).

This chain links TRBV25-1 with TRBJ1-3; no reliable D call. Deletions cut 0 bases from V and 2 bases from J, with 8 bases between. The germline gives CDR1 MGHDK, CDR2 SYGVNS. The CDR3 has 15 amino acids. The DNA of the CDR3 is TGTGCCAGCAGTGAATACGCGCTTGCTGGAAACACCATATATTTT. It encodes CASSEYALAGNTIYF. Filled out from reference TRBV25-1 and TRBJ1-3, the complete variable domain reads EADIYQTPRYLVIGTGKKITLECSQTMGHDKMYWYQQDPGMELHLIHYSYGVNSTEKGDLSSESTVSRIRTEHFPLTLESARPSHTSQYLCASSEYALAGNTIYFGEGSWLTVV.